The next 25 T cell receptor beta chains were all read from a single sample in a study of blood T cells in healthy people across ages. Alongside a J-beta primer mix, a sample-barcoded 5' primer served in a second PCR lasting about 7 to 11 cycles. TCRdb re-called the 5' RACE reads with MiXCR, one entry per CDR3 protein. The sample contains some 560,000 distinct CDR3 sequences, around 27% of which appear only once. These data also featured in a second study, about T cells of mothers and their children.

The specimen was blood. Receptors originate from a boy aged 2 to 10 in good health.

The gene calls are TRBV7-2 and TRBJ2-3; D call uncertain. The V gene's germline CDR1 is SGHTA and CDR2 FQGNSA. CDR3 size: 15 residues. The V end lost 1 base, the J end lost 2 bases, and 10 bases lay between the germline ends. The CDR3 nucleotides read TGTGCCAGCAGCTTAGTTGGGATTTCCACAGATACGCAGTATTTT. It encodes CASSLVGISTDTQYF.

This clonotype has just a few counts. The chain couples TRBV25-1 to TRBJ2-5, with D tentatively TRBD1 (6 bases). CDR3 length: 17 residues. Looked up from germline, CDR1 is MGHDK and CDR2 is SYGVNS. The V end lost 0 bases, the J end lost 6 bases, and 20 bases lay between the germline ends. The CDR3 loop is CASSEYGGRGKRKTQYF. The CDR3, as DNA: TGTGCCAGCAGTGAATACGGCGGCAGGGGTAAAAGGAAGACCCAGTACTTC.

The chain has TRBV7-9 and TRBJ2-6, with D maybe TRBD1 (6 bases). Germline loops: CDR1 SEHNR, CDR2 FQNEAQ (reference sequence). V lost 5 bases, J lost 0 bases, and 14 bases lay in between. The CDR3 spans 17 residues. For the CDR3, the DNA is TGTGCCAGCAGCAGATCAGGGGTCGACTCTGGGGCCAACGTCCTGACTTTC. It yields the protein CASSRSGVDSGANVLTF.

The chain is built from TRBV20-1 and TRBJ2-1, with 11 positions matching TRBD2. Losses at the gene ends were 3 bases for V and 4 bases for J; bases not matched to a gene: 5. Germline CDR1 reads DFQATT; CDR2 reads SNEGSKA (reference sequence). The length of the CDR3 is 15 residues. The CDR3 sequence is CSASPGTSGYNEQFF. The CDR3 DNA reads TGCAGTGCTAGCCCCGGGACTAGCGGTTACAATGAGCAGTTCTTC.

This chain uses TRBV6-6 with TRBJ1-2; D ambiguous. The CDR3 spans 15 residues. Trimming took 0 bases from V and 2 from J, leaving 10 bases between them. Germline CDR1 and CDR2: MNHNY and SVGAGI (reference sequence). The DNA for the CDR3 is TGTGCCAGCAGTTACTCGGAGAGACGGAACTATGGCTACACCTTC. This gives the protein CASSYSERRNYGYTF.

The rearrangement links TRBV6-5 to TRBJ1-4; D ambiguous. CDR3 length equals 13 residues. Germline V lookup: CDR1 MNHEY, CDR2 SVGAGI. V gave up 7 bases and J gave up 0 bases, with 6 bases separating them. The CDR3 sequence is CASKEATNEKLFF. CDR3 DNA: TGTGCCAGCAAGGAAGCAACTAATGAAAAACTGTTTTTT.

V gene TRBV6-5 combines with J gene TRBJ2-1; 10 nucleotides align to TRBD1. The V gene end was trimmed by 2 bases and the J gene end by 6 bases; junction bases not matched to a gene: 4. This CDR3 contains 15 residues. Germline V CDR1 and CDR2: MNHEY, SVGAGI. The CDR3 loop is CASSYRDRGVNEQFF. CDR3 coding DNA: TGTGCCAGCAGTTACCGGGACAGGGGTGTCAATGAGCAGTTCTTC.

The chain has TRBV4-1 and TRBJ2-1; TRBD2 matches 10 bases. The CDR3 consists of 16 residues. Germline V gene data show CDR1 as MGHRA and CDR2 as YSYEKL. Germline trimming cut 2 bases from V and 7 bases from J; bases unmatched to any gene: 8. CDR3 nucleotide sequence: TGCGCCAGCAGCCAACCAGGGACTAGCGCGGAAAATGAGCAGTTCTTC. Residues: CASSQPGTSAENEQFF.

This clonotype was seen only a few times. The V gene is TRBV24-1, the J gene TRBJ2-3; D is undetermined. V gave up 0 bases and J gave up 3 bases, with 9 bases separating them. This CDR3 is built from 15 residues. The germline V gene has CDR1 KGHDR and CDR2 SFDVKD. The CDR3 reads CATSDLREGTDTQYF. CDR3 DNA: TGTGCCACCAGTGATTTGAGGGAAGGGACAGATACGCAGTATTTT.

This clonotype was counted only a few times. The chain uses TRBV20-1 and TRBJ1-1, with D uncertain. The germline CDR1 and CDR2 sequences are DFQATT and SNEGSKA (reference sequence). This CDR3 region has 16 residues. Trimming removed 0 bases from V and 2 bases from J, with 16 bases in between. The CDR3 loop reads CSAREFPMGLNTEAFF. The CDR3 DNA reads as TGCAGTGCTAGAGAGTTCCCAATGGGCCTTAACACTGAAGCTTTCTTT.

On this clonotype itself: At one end, the junction sequence differs from germline, possibly due to a read error. The chain uses TRBV30 and TRBJ2-1; D ambiguous. The CDR3 contains 10 residues. Germline V gene sequence: CDR1 GTSNPN, CDR2 SVGIG (reference sequence). CDR3 loop: CAWSIVERFF. CDR3 coding DNA: TGTGCCTGGAGTATCGTCGAGCGGTTCTTC.

This clonotype was observed a few times. The chain employs TRBV12-3 or TRBV12-4 and TRBJ2-3, with D possibly TRBD1 on 5 matching bases. V lost 11 bases and J 6 bases, leaving 9 bases between the germline ends. The CDR3 runs 10 residues. The CDR3 DNA sequence: TGTGCCCAGGGTCGGGATACGCAGTATTTT. This sequence encodes CAQGRDTQYF.

This clonotype appeared a few times. This chain links TRBV12-3 or TRBV12-4 with TRBJ2-1; possibly TRBD1 for D (5 bases). The CDR3 runs 16 residues. The V gene lost 6 bases and the J gene lost 0 bases, with 15 bases spanning the gap. CDR3 amino acids: CASSPWGISSYNEQFF. As DNA, the CDR3 is TGTGCCAGCAGCCCGTGGGGCATCAGCTCCTACAATGAGCAGTTCTTC.

V gene TRBV7-9 combines with J gene TRBJ1-1; a weak D match, TRBD1 (6 bases). CDR1 is SEHNR and CDR2 is FQNEAQ in the germline V gene (reference sequence). The V end lost 1 base, the J end lost 1 base, and 16 bases lay between the germline ends. The CDR3 extends over 17 amino acids. The CDR3 region is CASSLEWRGGPNTEAFF. CDR3 nucleotides: TGTGCCAGCAGCTTAGAATGGCGAGGGGGGCCGAACACTGAAGCTTTCTTT.

This rearrangement joins TRBV5-5 to TRBJ2-2; D is perhaps TRBD1 (6 bases). CDR3 length equals 15 residues. The V end was cut by 2 bases, the J end by 8 bases, with 16 bases between. CDR1 is SGHKS and CDR2 is YYEKEE in the germline V gene (reference sequence). The CDR3 loop is CASSFGAGVVGELFF. In nucleotides, the CDR3 is TGTGCCAGCAGCTTCGGGGCAGGGGTTGTTGGGGAGCTGTTTTTT. Full variable domain (rest looked up from reference TRBV5-5 and TRBJ2-2): DAGVTQSPTHLIKTRGQQVTLRCSPISGHKSVSWYQQVLGQGPQFIFQYYEKEERGRGNFPDRFSARQFPNYSSELNVNALLLGDSALYLCASSFGAGVVGELFFGEGSRLTVL.

Regarding this clonotype: At one of its ends the junction is not consistent with the germline gene, which may arise from a read error. The chain has TRBV6-6 and TRBJ2-3; no clear D. The germline gives CDR1 MNHNY, CDR2 SVGAGI (reference sequence). This CDR3 region has 12 residues. The CDR3 coding sequence is TGTGCCAGCAGCCCCGGCGCAGATGCGCAGTATTTT. Protein product: CASSPGADAQYF.

V is TRBV12-3 or TRBV12-4 and J is TRBJ2-7, with a tentative D call TRBD1 (5 bases). V shed 5 bases and J shed 5 bases, with 16 bases lying between them. The CDR3 totals 14 residues. CDR3 bases: TGTGCCAGCAGTCCTCGACAGAGGTCCCACGAGCAGTACTTC. Translated: CASSPRQRSHEQYF.

This clonotype was observed many times. The V and J genes are TRBV15 and TRBJ2-7; 8 bases match TRBD2. Germline trimming cut 1 base from V and 5 bases from J; bases unmatched to any gene: 4. Germline CDR1 and CDR2: LNHNV and YYDKDF (reference sequence). This CDR3 region has 14 residues. CDR3 sequence reads: CATSRGGLANEQYF. The CDR3, as DNA: TGTGCCACCAGCAGAGGCGGACTAGCAAACGAGCAGTACTTC.

V is TRBV6-6 and J is TRBJ2-7; no clear D gene. Germline-derived CDR1 and CDR2 are MNHNY and SVGAGI (reference sequence). Trimming cost V 2 bases and J 0 bases, with 17 bases left between them. The CDR3 contains 17 residues. CDR3 in DNA: TGTGCCAGCAGTTACCTCCCTCGGCAGGCGAGCTCCTACGAGCAGTACTTC. It is translated as CASSYLPRQASSYEQYF.

This clonotype was detected only a few times. The junction and the germline gene differ at one end; a read error may be behind it. In DNA form, the CDR3 reads TGTGCCGGCAGGGCCGCCGGGTCCTCGGCGGAGTTCTTC. It translates to CAGRAAGSSAEFF. V gene TRBV12-3 or TRBV12-4 combines with J gene TRBJ2-5, with D possibly matching TRBD1 (5 bases). The CDR3 length is 13 residues.

The rearrangement joins TRBV14 to TRBJ2-1; TRBD1 might be the D (6 bases). Per germline, CDR1 SGHDN and CDR2 FVKESK. This CDR3 region has 16 residues. V lost 4 bases and J 0 bases, leaving 13 bases between the germline ends. CDR3 in amino acids: CASSRGGRSSYNEQFF. CDR3 bases: TGTGCCAGCAGCCGAGGGGGAAGGAGCTCCTACAATGAGCAGTTCTTC.

This clonotype was seen only a few times. The J gene is TRBJ2-5, the V gene TRBV20-1; possible D gene TRBD2, 6 bases. V lost 0 bases and J 2 bases, leaving 22 bases between the germline ends. The CDR3 covers 18 residues. Germline loops: CDR1 DFQATT, CDR2 SNEGSKA (reference sequence). In DNA form, the CDR3 reads TGCAGTGCTAGAGATAAAGGGGTCGGGGGAATATCTCAAGAGACCCAGTACTTC. Its protein is CSARDKGVGGISQETQYF.

The chain has TRBV4-3 and TRBJ2-6; D unresolved. There are 13 residues in the CDR3. Germline V gene data show CDR1 as LGHNA and CDR2 as YSLEER. The V gene lost 8 bases and the J gene lost 2 bases, with 7 bases spanning the gap. The CDR3: CASRSPGANVLTF. The CDR3 DNA sequence: TGCGCCAGCCGGAGTCCTGGGGCCAACGTCCTGACTTTC.

This rearrangement joins TRBV12-3 or TRBV12-4 to TRBJ2-5; D could derive from TRBD1 or TRBD2 (5 bases each). The CDR3 spans 14 residues. V lost 5 bases, J lost 0 bases, and 10 bases lay in between. As DNA, the CDR3 is TGTGCCAGCAGTAGAGGGACGGACCAAGAGACCCAGTACTTC. Residues: CASSRGTDQETQYF.

The chain links TRBV3-1 to TRBJ2-2; D assignment may be TRBD1 or TRBD2 (6 bases each). Germline CDR1 reads LGHDT; CDR2 reads YNNKEL (reference sequence). V gave up 0 bases and J gave up 4 bases, with 15 bases separating them. The CDR3 consists of 17 residues. For the CDR3, the DNA is TGTGCCAGCAGCCAAGAAGTCCGGGGGCGCAGCACCGGGGAGCTGTTTTTT. This translates into CASSQEVRGRSTGELFF.